This passage covers 17 T cell receptor beta chains from one sample sequenced in a study of OX40 agonist ivuxolimab in advanced cancers. Repertoires were generated with immunoSEQ multiplex PCR, while TCRdb's copy carries only in-frame clones and drops some. The data contain more than 35,000 clones, approximately 86% of them singletons. This specimen was CD4+ or CD8+ T cells sorted from blood, taken in a trial of the OX40 agonist ivuxolimab. The receptors originated from an adult with an advanced solid tumor such as melanoma, head and neck, liver or kidney cancer.

This rearrangement joins TRBV4-1 to TRBJ1-1; tentative D call: TRBD1 (6 bases). Trimming removed 2 bases at V and 8 bases at J, with 18 bases between. Germline loops: CDR1 MGHRA, CDR2 YSYEKL. This CDR3 has 15 amino acids. The CDR3 reads CASSQSGGATLEAFF. In nucleotides, the CDR3 is TGCGCCAGCAGCCAATCTGGGGGGGCGACCTTGGAAGCTTTCTTT.

This chain uses TRBV6-1 with TRBJ2-7; the match to TRBD1 covers 7 bases. V shed 4 bases, J shed 3 bases, and the junction held 6 bases outside the gene matches. The CDR3 runs to 14 residues. The germline V gene encodes CDR1 MNHNS and CDR2 SASEGT. CDR3 DNA sequence: TGTGCCAGCAGTGTACCGGGACAGTACTACGAGCAGTACTTC. Its translation is CASSVPGQYYEQYF.

The J gene is TRBJ1-2, the V gene TRBV7-9; D not certain. Trimming pared 0 bases from V and 6 bases from J, leaving 11 bases between. Germline loops: CDR1 SEHNR, CDR2 FQNEAQ (reference sequence). There are 14 residues in the CDR3. CDR3 sequence: CASSLAPGGDGYTF. The CDR3 DNA follows: TGTGCCAGCAGCTTAGCCCCCGGTGGGGATGGCTACACCTTC.

V and J are TRBV5-6 and TRBJ1-2, with a weak D call TRBD1 (6 bases). CDR1 is SGHDT and CDR2 is YYEEEE in the germline V gene. The V and J ends lost 2 bases and 5 bases respectively, with 19 bases between them. CDR3 size: 16 residues. CDR3 DNA: TGTGCCAGCAGCTTCCCCCGGGTGGACAGTTCTTATGGCTACACCTTC. As protein: CASSFPRVDSSYGYTF.

The rearrangement uses TRBV2 and TRBJ2-1, with D hard to call. Looked up from germline, CDR1 is SNHLY and CDR2 is FYNNEI. V was trimmed by 6 bases and J by 5 bases, leaving 14 bases between them. The CDR3 length is 14 residues. Written as DNA, the CDR3 is TGTGCCAGCAGAGAGGTAGGGCTACACAATGAGCAGTTCTTC. It encodes CASREVGLHNEQFF.

The chain employs TRBV4-1 and TRBJ2-5; D gene unclear. The CDR3 sequence is 15 residues long. V was shortened by 0 bases and J by 3 bases, with 11 bases between the two germline ends. Per the germline V gene, CDR1 is MGHRA and CDR2 is YSYEKL. CDR3 loop: CASSQDQYRKETQYF. DNA for the CDR3: TGCGCCAGCAGCCAAGATCAATACAGAAAAGAGACCCAGTACTTC.

The chain has TRBV6-5 and TRBJ1-1; weak D call: TRBD1 (6 bases). The germline V and J ends were trimmed by 4 bases and 1 base, with 13 bases remaining between them. Germline V lookup: CDR1 MNHEY, CDR2 SVGAGI. There are 15 residues in the CDR3. The CDR3 is CASSSIRDKNTEAFF. CDR3 DNA sequence: TGTGCCAGCAGTTCCATCCGGGACAAGAACACTGAAGCTTTCTTT.

The chain combines TRBV28 with TRBJ2-7; weak D call: TRBD1 (5 bases). CDR1 is MDHEN and CDR2 is SYDVKM in the germline V gene. The CDR3 contains 12 residues. V lost 5 bases and J lost 6, with 11 bases in between. The CDR3 sequence: CASSAGQPEQYF. The CDR3, as DNA: TGTGCCAGCAGTGCTGGACAACCCGAGCAGTACTTC.

The chain is built from TRBV10-3 and TRBJ2-7, with TRBD2 identical over 10 bases. Trimming cost V 9 bases and J 5 bases; bases outside gene matches: 10. Germline V gene data show CDR1 as ENHRY and CDR2 as SYGVKD. The CDR3 runs 14 residues. The CDR3 nucleotides are TGTGCCATGGCTAGCGGGAGTGGTATCGACGAGCAGTACTTC. Protein sequence: CAMASGSGIDEQYF.

On this clone: The same CDR3 can be traced to other DNA sequences in this sample. This chain uses TRBV7-9 with TRBJ1-2, with D unclear. The germline gives CDR1 SEHNR, CDR2 FQNEAQ (reference sequence). The CDR3 is 12 amino acids. V was clipped by 1 base and J by 8 bases, with 8 bases between them. This CDR3 reads CASSLGGNGYTF. Here the CDR3 DNA reads TGTGCCAGCAGCTTAGGAGGGAACGGCTACACCTTC.

The rearrangement links TRBV5-5 to TRBJ1-5, with no clear D. There are 16 residues in the CDR3. The germline CDR1 and CDR2 sequences are SGHKS and YYEKEE (reference sequence). V lost 0 bases to trimming and J lost 4 bases, with 14 bases between them. CDR3 protein: CASSLGLSAINQPQHF. The CDR3 DNA sequence: TGTGCCAGCAGCTTGGGGTTGTCAGCCATTAATCAGCCCCAGCATTTT.

The chain's CDR3 is CASSSLRTGGNPNTGELFF. CDR3 sequence (DNA): TGTGCCAGCAGTTCGCTCCGGACAGGGGGGAATCCGAACACCGGGGAGCTGTTTTTT. The genes are TRBV27 and TRBJ2-2, with 10 positions matching TRBD1. The germline V gene has CDR1 MNHEY and CDR2 SMNVEV (reference sequence). The CDR3 totals 19 residues. V shed 4 bases and J 0 bases; nucleotides not matched to a gene: 11.

V usage is TRBV5-4 and J usage is TRBJ2-1, with D perhaps assigned TRBD1 or TRBD2 (5 bases each). The CDR3 runs 15 residues. Germline loops: CDR1 SGHNT, CDR2 YYREEE (reference sequence). The ends were cut back, 3 bases at V and 10 bases at J, with 20 bases in the middle. The CDR3 spells CASSSPYRDPEEQFF. The CDR3 nucleotides are TGTGCCAGCAGCTCCCCTTATCGGGACCCCGAGGAGCAGTTCTTC.

As for this clone: This same CDR3 is encoded by further DNA sequences in the sample. J is TRBJ2-7 and V is TRBV11-2; 8 nucleotides line up with TRBD1. CDR3 size: 14 residues. Germline V gives CDR1 SGHAT, CDR2 FQNNGV. Trimming removed 5 bases from V and 4 bases from J; junction bases left unmatched: 7. The CDR3 loop is CASSLGQGGYEQYF. Here the CDR3 DNA reads TGTGCCAGCAGCCTTGGACAGGGAGGATACGAGCAGTACTTC.

The chain couples TRBV7-2 to TRBJ2-7; the match to TRBD1 covers 10 bases. Trimming at V came to 5 bases and at J to 3 bases, leaving 7 bases not matched to a gene. This CDR3 comprises 15 residues. The germline V gene has CDR1 SGHTA and CDR2 FQGNSA. CDR3 residues: CASSQKDRGNYEQYF. CDR3 coding DNA: TGTGCCAGCAGCCAAAAGGACAGGGGGAACTACGAGCAGTACTTC.

This clone was seen once. V and J are TRBV28 and TRBJ1-4, with 7 bases identical to TRBD1. V lost 2 bases, J lost 3 bases, and 6 bases stayed unmatched. Germline V CDR1 and CDR2: MDHEN, SYDVKM. The CDR3 is 16 amino acids. CDR3 in DNA: TGTGCCAGCAGTTTAGGGGTCGACAGGGCTAATGAAAAACTGTTTTTT. It is translated as CASSLGVDRANEKLFF.

This chain uses TRBV5-5 with TRBJ1-5; D might be TRBD1 (5 bases). The CDR3 covers 14 residues. V was trimmed by 1 base and J by 2 bases, leaving 7 bases between them. CDR1 and CDR2 (germline): SGHKS, YYEKEE (reference sequence). In nucleotides, the CDR3 is TGTGCCAGCAGCTTGATGGGGGGCAATCAGCCCCAGCATTTT. Residues: CASSLMGGNQPQHF.